This paragraph covers one T cell receptor (beta chain) sequence. The antigen remains unidentified. This sample stems from a study of CD4 T cells in relation to SARS-CoV-2 and coronaviruses. Study findings and constraints: Compared with monoreactive clones, crossreactive clones showed significantly weaker SARS-CoV-2 expansion.

Unexposed donor CD4+ T cells date from 2011-2018, before the COVID-19 pandemic. The cells were cultured for under 13 days before CD4+ T cells were isolated. Each well had 1.5 million to 2.5 million PBMCs in approximately 5% human AB serum with IL-2. TCRdb keeps only in-frame clones here, not all; method: immunoSEQ multiplex PCR. The sample contains around 26,000 clones, over 60% of which appear only once. The sample taken for sequencing was CD4+ T cells from PBMCs, cultured in vitro. This receptor was identified in a human donor in good health.

The CDR3 DNA sequence: TGTGCCAGCCAGCCCGAAGGAGGCACTGAAGCTTTCTTT. This sequence encodes CASQPEGGTEAFF. This chain connects TRBV19 to TRBJ1-1; D not certain. Trimming shortened V by 9 bases and J by 4 bases, and 15 bases separated the two germline ends. Per the germline V gene, CDR1 is LNHDA and CDR2 is SQIVND (reference sequence). The CDR3 sequence is 13 residues long.